One sample yielded the 13 T cell receptor beta chains listed below, sequenced in a study of T cells after yellow fever vaccination. MiXCR, run by TCRdb on the 5' RACE reads, gives a single entry per CDR3 protein. Seen here are just under 600,000 distinct CDR3 sequences, 13% observed once, and the top ten hold roughly 13%. The source material was PBMCs, sampled on the day of the yellow fever booster vaccination. These receptors originate from a man aged 25-45 years who received the YFV17D yellow fever vaccine.

This clonotype came up a few times. DNA for the CDR3: TGTGCCAGCACGATTATACTAGCGGGAGACGTCACCGGGGAGCTGTTTTTT. It translates to CASTIILAGDVTGELFF. The rearrangement links TRBV6-5 to TRBJ2-2; 11 bases fit TRBD2. The germline V gene encodes CDR1 MNHEY and CDR2 SVGAGI. The CDR3 loop spans 17 amino acids. Germline trimming cut 7 bases from V and 4 bases from J; bases unmatched to any gene: 11.

This clonotype turned up a few times. The rearrangement uses TRBV6-2 or TRBV6-3 and TRBJ2-1; 9 bases are a match to TRBD2. The CDR3 consists of 15 residues. V dropped 2 bases and J dropped 8; count of bases not matched to a gene: 7. Germline CDR1 is MNHEY and CDR2 is SVGEGT. CDR3 region: CASSYMGRGGDEQFF. CDR3 coding DNA: TGTGCCAGCAGTTACATGGGGCGGGGGGGAGATGAGCAGTTCTTC.

The chain is built from TRBV28 and TRBJ2-2; 10 bases match TRBD2. With V trimmed by 8 bases and J by 3 bases, 9 bases remained unmatched. CDR1 and CDR2 (germline): MDHEN, SYDVKM. The CDR3 is 16 residues long. The CDR3 protein is CASGESGRADTGELFF. The CDR3 bases are TGTGCCAGCGGGGAAAGCGGGAGGGCCGACACCGGGGAGCTGTTTTTT.

The chain links TRBV7-2 to TRBJ2-7; D tentatively reads TRBD1 or TRBD2 (5 bases each). This CDR3 has 15 amino acids. The germline gives CDR1 SGHTA, CDR2 FQGNSA. The V gene lost 1 base and the J gene lost 2 bases, with 12 bases spanning the gap. This chain's CDR3 is CASSLGGPRTYEQYF. The DNA for the CDR3 is TGTGCCAGCAGCTTAGGGGGACCGCGAACCTACGAGCAGTACTTC.

The sample holds a few counts of this clonotype. This chain uses TRBV12-3 or TRBV12-4 with TRBJ2-1, with 8 bases that match TRBD2. V was clipped by 5 bases and J by 0 bases; unmatched bases: 12. This CDR3 has 18 residues. The CDR3, as DNA: TGTGCCAGCAGTAAAGCCTTAACTAGCGGTTTCTCCTACAATGAGCAGTTCTTC. It yields the protein CASSKALTSGFSYNEQFF.

V usage is TRBV15 and J usage is TRBJ1-3, with D unclear. The CDR3 consists of 15 residues. The ends were cut back, 0 bases at V and 0 bases at J, with 6 bases in the middle. Germline assignment: CDR1 LNHNV and CDR2 YYDKDF (reference sequence). The CDR3 protein is CATSRDLNSGNTIYF. The CDR3 coding sequence is TGTGCCACCAGCAGAGATCTAAACTCTGGAAACACCATATATTTT. Together with reference TRBV15 and TRBJ1-3, the CDR3 gives the full variable domain: DAMVIQNPRYQVTQFGKPVTLSCSQTLNHNVMYWYQQKSSQAPKLLFHYYDKDFNNEADTPDNFQSRRPNTSFCFLDIRSPGLGDTAMYLCATSRDLNSGNTIYFGEGSWLTVV.

This clonotype was counted only a few times. The J gene is TRBJ1-2, the V gene TRBV4-3; D remains ambiguous. This CDR3 comprises 17 residues. From germline, CDR1 is LGHNA and CDR2 YSLEER. The V and J ends lost 0 bases and 3 bases respectively, with 17 bases between them. CDR3 bases: TGCGCCAGCAGCCAAGATGCTAACCGGGCGAACTACTATGGCTACACCTTC. It yields the protein CASSQDANRANYYGYTF.

The chain employs TRBV5-1 and TRBJ2-7, with D possibly matching TRBD2 (6 bases). The length of the CDR3 is 14 residues. V was shortened by 0 bases and J by 3 bases, with 10 bases between the two germline ends. Germline V CDR1 and CDR2: SGHRS, YFSETQ. The CDR3 sequence is CASSLELAIYEQYF. DNA for the CDR3: TGCGCCAGCAGCTTGGAACTAGCAATCTACGAGCAGTACTTC.

There are a few counts of this clonotype. The gene calls are TRBV5-8 and TRBJ2-1; no clear D. V gave up 5 bases and J gave up 8 bases, with 23 bases separating them. The germline V gene encodes CDR1 SGHTS and CDR2 YDEGEE. This CDR3 has 16 residues. As DNA, the CDR3 is TGTGCCAGCAGTCCCTCCCTAGAAACGATTCGTCATGAGCAGTTCTTC. Protein product: CASSPSLETIRHEQFF.

The sample holds many counts of this clonotype. The chain combines TRBV5-1 with TRBJ1-3, with no clear D. The CDR3 has 14 residues. CDR1 SGHRS and CDR2 YFSETQ come from the germline V gene. The V end lost 1 base, the J end lost 1 base, and 6 bases lay between the germline ends. For the CDR3, the DNA is TGCGCCAGCAGCTTGTTCGGTTCTGGAAACACCATATATTTT. Encoded protein: CASSLFGSGNTIYF.

The chain recombines TRBV27 with TRBJ2-1; possibly TRBD2 for D (8 bases). V was cut by 2 bases and J by 9 bases, with 23 bases left in between. The CDR3 contains 17 residues. Germline loops: CDR1 MNHEY, CDR2 SMNVEV (reference sequence). The CDR3 DNA follows: TGTGCCAGCAGTTTACGAGGGACAGCCCGACTAGCGACTGAGCAGTTCTTC. Translation: CASSLRGTARLATEQFF.

The gene calls are TRBV27 and TRBJ2-3, with 13 bases that match TRBD2. The ends lost 3 bases at V and 5 bases at J; junction bases unmatched: 8. CDR1 and CDR2 from the germline V gene are MNHEY and SMNVEV (reference sequence). This CDR3 comprises 17 residues. The CDR3 DNA sequence: TGTGCCAGCAGTTTGTTCGGACTAGCGGGAGTAGGAGATACGCAGTATTTT. Its protein is CASSLFGLAGVGDTQYF.

This clonotype was recorded a few times. The chain has TRBV28 and TRBJ2-5; D possibly matches TRBD1 or TRBD2 (5 bases each). With 8 bases removed from V and 4 bases from J, the gap between germline ends came to 14 bases. This CDR3 has 13 amino acids. Germline CDR1 is MDHEN and CDR2 is SYDVKM. This CDR3 is CASGGFGLETQYF. In DNA, the CDR3 is TGTGCCAGCGGGGGTTTTGGGTTAGAGACCCAGTACTTC.